The T cell receptor (beta chain) described here comes from a study of blood T cell repertoires in COVID-19. In the study overall: Both acute and convalescent COVID-19 samples were obtained from the United States, Italy and Spain. The analysed material was cDNA or gDNA that came from T cells, B-cell-depleted T cells, or PBMCs.

The CDR3 has 15 residues. The germline V gene has CDR1 KGHDR and CDR2 SFDVKD. J lost 4 bases, V lost 6 bases, and 6 bases had no gene match. This clone was picked up a small number of times. Original processing methods: Quantification of nucleated cells was approximated via reference gene primer amplification. This table comes from immunoSEQ multiplex PCR, and its TCRdb copy is limited to in-frame clones, with some not included. Clone size and V and J calls were adopted from that table, with D and trimming inferred from the DNA. There are a few hundred thousand clones in the sample; roughly 85% occur only once, and approximately 4% lies in the top ten.

Source material: peripheral blood. The TCR sequence derives from an elderly woman with acute or convalescent COVID-19. The chain has TRBV24-1 and TRBJ2-1, with 9 bases identical to TRBD1. The CDR3 is CATSPSGQGYNEQFF. The CDR3 bases are TGTGCCACCAGTCCTTCCGGACAGGGGTACAATGAGCAGTTCTTC.